Below, one TCR beta chain is given with its context. Its target is not known. The data originate from a study of cytomegalovirus exposure and HLA in healthy donors. Germline values: CDR1 SGHRS, CDR2 YFSETQ. V trimming: 8 bases; J trimming: 5 bases; junction bases outside the gene matches: 7. CDR3 size: 14 residues. In the PCR, 60 Vbeta and 13 Jbeta primers were used. Clones were read by immunoSEQ multiplex PCR, and TCRdb kept only the in-frame ones, dropping some. This table holds over 100,000 clones. General study findings and limits: Accurate predictions that matched the HLA-A and HLA-B alleles of most subjects were reportedly made from TCR beta sequences. A prior analysis recorded that most TCR beta V segments were productive about 90% or about 30% of the time.

The TCR was taken from a man in his forties or fifties in good health and CMV-seropositive. The sample taken for sequencing was PBMCs. The chain has TRBV5-1 and TRBJ2-1; 10 bases line up with TRBD2. CDR3 in DNA: TGCGCCAGTACGACTAGCGGGCACCACAATGAGCAGTTCTTC. It codes for CASTTSGHHNEQFF.